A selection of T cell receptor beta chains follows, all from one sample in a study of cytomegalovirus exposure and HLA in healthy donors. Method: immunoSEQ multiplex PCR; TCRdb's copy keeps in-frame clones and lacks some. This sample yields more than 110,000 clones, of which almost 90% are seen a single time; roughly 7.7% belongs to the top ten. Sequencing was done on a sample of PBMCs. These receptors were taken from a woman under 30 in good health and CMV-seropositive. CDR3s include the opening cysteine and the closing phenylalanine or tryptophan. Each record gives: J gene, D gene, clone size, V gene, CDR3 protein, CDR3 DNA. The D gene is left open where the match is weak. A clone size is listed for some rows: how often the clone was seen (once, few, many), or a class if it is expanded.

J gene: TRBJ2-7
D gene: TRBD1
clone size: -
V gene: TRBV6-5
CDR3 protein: CASSFRQGYYEQYF
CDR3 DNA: TGTGCCAGCAGTTTCCGACAGGGTTACTACGAGCAGTACTTC

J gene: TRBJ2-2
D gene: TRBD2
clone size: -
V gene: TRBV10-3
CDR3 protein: CAISGRLAGGNTGELFF
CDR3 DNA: TGTGCCATCAGCGGTCGACTAGCGGGAGGGAACACCGGGGAGCTGTTTTTT

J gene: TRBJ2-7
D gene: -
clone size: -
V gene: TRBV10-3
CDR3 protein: CAISVGTPGEQYF
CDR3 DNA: TGTGCCATCAGTGTGGGGACACCGGGGGAGCAGTACTTC

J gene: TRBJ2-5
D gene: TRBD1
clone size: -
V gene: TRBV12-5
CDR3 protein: CASAQGARETQYF
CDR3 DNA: TGTGCTAGTGCCCAGGGGGCCCGGGAGACCCAGTACTTC

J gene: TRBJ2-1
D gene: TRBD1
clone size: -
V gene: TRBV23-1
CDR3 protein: CASSHPDRGPYNEQFF
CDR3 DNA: TGCGCCAGCAGTCACCCGGACAGGGGGCCTTACAATGAGCAGTTCTTC

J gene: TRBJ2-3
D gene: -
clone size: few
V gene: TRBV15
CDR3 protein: CATSRETGFGDTQYF
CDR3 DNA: TGTGCCACCAGCAGAGAGACGGGTTTCGGGGATACGCAGTATTTT

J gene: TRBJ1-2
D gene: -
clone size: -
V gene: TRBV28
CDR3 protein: CASSLGGQGLGGYTF
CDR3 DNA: TGTGCCAGCAGTTTAGGGGGCCAGGGGTTGGGCGGCTACACCTTC

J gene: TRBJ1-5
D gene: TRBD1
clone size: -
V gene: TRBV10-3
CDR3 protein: CAISERAGGGNQPQHF
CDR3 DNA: TGTGCCATCAGTGAAAGGGCAGGGGGCGGCAATCAGCCCCAGCATTTT

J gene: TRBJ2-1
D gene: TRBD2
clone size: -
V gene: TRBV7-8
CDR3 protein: CASSLRASGEHNEQFF
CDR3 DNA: TGTGCCAGCAGCTTAAGGGCTAGCGGGGAACACAATGAGCAGTTCTTC

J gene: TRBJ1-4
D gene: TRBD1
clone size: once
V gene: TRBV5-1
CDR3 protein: CASSSTAGGNEKLFF
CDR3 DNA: TGCGCCAGCAGCTCCACGGCAGGGGGGAATGAAAAACTGTTTTTT

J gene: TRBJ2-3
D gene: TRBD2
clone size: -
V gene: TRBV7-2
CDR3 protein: CASSLSASGRDFTDTQYF
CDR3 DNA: TGTGCCAGCAGCTTATCGGCTAGCGGGAGGGACTTCACAGATACGCAGTATTTT